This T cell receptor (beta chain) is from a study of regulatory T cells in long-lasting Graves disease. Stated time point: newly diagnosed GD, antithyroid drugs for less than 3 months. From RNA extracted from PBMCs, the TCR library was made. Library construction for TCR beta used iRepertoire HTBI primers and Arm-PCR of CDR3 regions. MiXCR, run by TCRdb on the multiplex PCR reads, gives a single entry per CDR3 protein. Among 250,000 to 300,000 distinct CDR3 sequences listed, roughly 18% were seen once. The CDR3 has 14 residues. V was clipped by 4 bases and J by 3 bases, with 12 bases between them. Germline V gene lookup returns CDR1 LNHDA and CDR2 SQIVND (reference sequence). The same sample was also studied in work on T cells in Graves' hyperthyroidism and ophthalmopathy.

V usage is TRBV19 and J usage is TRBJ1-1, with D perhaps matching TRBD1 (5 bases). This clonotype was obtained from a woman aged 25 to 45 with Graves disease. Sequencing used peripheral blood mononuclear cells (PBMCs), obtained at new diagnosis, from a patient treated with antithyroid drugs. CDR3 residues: CASSTRVGDTEAFF. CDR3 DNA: TGTGCCAGTAGTACTCGGGTGGGGGACACTGAAGCTTTCTTT.